This entry describes one T cell receptor beta chain. Its matching antigen is unknown. Produced via immunoSEQ multiplex PCR; TCRdb's table is partial and in-frame only. The profile shows about 88,000 clones, roughly 97% of them singletons. The data are from a study of cytomegalovirus exposure and HLA in healthy donors. General observations from the study: The classifier, whose performance was assessed in both the original and validation cohorts, reportedly diagnosed cytomegalovirus status with high specificity and sensitivity. Most TCRs appeared rarely, but some public TCRs recurred in many donors. The listing of fewer than 200 TCR beta chains classed them as cytomegalovirus-associated.

The sequenced sample was PBMCs. This receptor was taken from a young man in good health and CMV-seronegative.

The CDR3 region has the DNA TGTGCCAGCAGCTCTCCGGGACAGGGGTATTGGAACACTGAAGCTTTCTTT. As protein: CASSSPGQGYWNTEAFF. This chain connects TRBV5-6 to TRBJ1-1; 10 bases are a match to TRBD1. This CDR3 comprises 17 residues. V shed 3 bases and J 1 base; nucleotides not matched to a gene: 9. CDR1 and CDR2 (germline): SGHDT, YYEEEE.